The TCR beta chain under discussion was sequenced for a study of memory CD4+ T cells and cytomegalovirus serostatus. Study-wide background: This sample comes from healthy Belgian adults, fewer than ten CMV seropositive, approximately 24 seronegative. Study outcomes and limitations: The CMV-associated TCR signature appears largely within the CD4+ memory repertoire. Each of 55 to 80 CMV-associated TCRbeta sequences occurred in one to five individuals.

Concerning this clone: What it recognizes is unknown.

The sort gate was single viable CD3+CD4+CD8-CD45RO+ cells for memory CD4+ T cells. Data came from immunoSEQ multiplex PCR; TCRdb stores just in-frame clones and leaves some out. Of 64,000 or so clones in the sample, roughly three quarters were seen once. After removal of 5 bases from V and 2 bases from J, the junction contained 6 bases not matched to a gene. This CDR3 spans 15 amino acids. Per the germline V gene, CDR1 is SGHVS and CDR2 is FNYEAQ. Sequenced material: memory CD4+ T cells from blood. The source of this sequence is an adult in good health and CMV-seronegative. V and J are TRBV7-6 and TRBJ2-1; 7 bases are a match to TRBD2. The DNA for the CDR3 is TGTGCCAGCAGCCTGAGTCTAGCGGCCTACAATGAGCAGTTCTTC. It is translated as CASSLSLAAYNEQFF. The variable domain in full, with the rest retrieved from reference TRBV7-6 and TRBJ2-1, is GAGVSQSPRYKVTKRGQDVALRCDPISGHVSLYWYRQALGQGPEFLTYFNYEAQQDKSGLPNDRFSAERPEGSISTLTIQRTEQRDSAMYRCASSLSLAAYNEQFFGPGTRLTVL.